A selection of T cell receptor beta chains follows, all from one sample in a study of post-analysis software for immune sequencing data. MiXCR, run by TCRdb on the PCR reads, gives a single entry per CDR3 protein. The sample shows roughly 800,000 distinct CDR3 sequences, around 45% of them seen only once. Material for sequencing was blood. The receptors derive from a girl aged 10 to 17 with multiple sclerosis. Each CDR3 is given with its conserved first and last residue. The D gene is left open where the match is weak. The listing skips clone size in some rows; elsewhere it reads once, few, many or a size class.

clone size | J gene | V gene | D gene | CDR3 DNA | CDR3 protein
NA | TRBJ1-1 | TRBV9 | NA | TGTGCCAGCAGCGTAGGACCTACACAGGGAGTGAACACTGAAGCTTTCTTT | CASSVGPTQGVNTEAFF
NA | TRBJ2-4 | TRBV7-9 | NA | TGTGCCAGCAGCTCCCGGGGCGCCAAAAACATTCAGTACTTC | CASSSRGAKNIQYF
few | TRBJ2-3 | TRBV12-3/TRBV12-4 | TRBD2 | TGTGCCAGCAGTTTGGGAGGGTCCAGCGGGAGTATCCCAGATACGCAGTATTTT | CASSLGGSSGSIPDTQYF
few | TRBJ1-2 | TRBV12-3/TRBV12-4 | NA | TGTGCCAGCAGTTTAAGTAACAGGCAGGGTGGCTACACCTTC | CASSLSNRQGGYTF
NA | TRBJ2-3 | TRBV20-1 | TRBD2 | TGCAGTGCTAGTCCAGCGGGGAATAGAGATACGCAGTATTTT | CSASPAGNRDTQYF
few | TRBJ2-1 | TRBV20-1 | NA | TGCAGTGCTAGTACGGCTACTCCAACACTAAACAATGAGCAGTTCTTC | CSASTATPTLNNEQFF
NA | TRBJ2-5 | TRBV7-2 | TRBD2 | TGTGCCAGCAGCTTCACTAGCGGCGAGACCCAGTACTTC | CASSFTSGETQYF
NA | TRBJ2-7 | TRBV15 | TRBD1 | TGCGCCACCAGCAGAGGGACAGACGATCCCTACGAGCAGTACTTC | CATSRGTDDPYEQYF
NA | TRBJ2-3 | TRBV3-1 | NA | TGTGCCAGCAGCCAAGGATACTCCAAGCGATTCACAGATACGCAGTATTTT | CASSQGYSKRFTDTQYF
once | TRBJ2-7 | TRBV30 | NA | TGTGCCTGCCGACAGGACCTCTCCTACGAGCAGTACTTC | CACRQDLSYEQYF
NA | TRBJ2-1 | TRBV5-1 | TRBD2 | TGCGCCAGCAGCTTGAGGGAGGGAGTGGTCAACAATGAGCAGTTCTTC | CASSLREGVVNNEQFF
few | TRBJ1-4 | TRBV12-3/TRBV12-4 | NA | TGTGCCAGCAGTTTACTGTTGGCAACTAATGAAAAACTGTTTTTT | CASSLLLATNEKLFF
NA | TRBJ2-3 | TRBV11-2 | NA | TGTGCCAGCAGCGAGAGGATTGTGGATACGCAGTATTTT | CASSERIVDTQYF
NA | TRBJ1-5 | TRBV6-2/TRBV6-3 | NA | TGTGCCAGCAGTTACACCTTGGACACTTACAATCAGCCCCAGCATTTT | CASSYTLDTYNQPQHF
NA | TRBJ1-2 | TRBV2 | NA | TGTGCCAGCAGTGAAGGCATTAACTATGGCTACACCTTC | CASSEGINYGYTF
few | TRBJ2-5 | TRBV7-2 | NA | TGTGCCAGCAGCTTAGCGCTTGGCACGCGATACCAAGAGACCCAGTACTTC | CASSLALGTRYQETQYF
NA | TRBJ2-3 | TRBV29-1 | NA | TGCAGCGTTTTGGGGACACAGCAGTATTTT | CSVLGTQQYF
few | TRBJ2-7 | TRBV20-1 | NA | TGCAGTGCTAGAGGGGCCGAGCAGTACTTC | CSARGAEQYF
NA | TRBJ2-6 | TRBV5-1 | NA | TGCGCCAGCAGCTTCGGGACCCTAAGCTCTGGGGCCAACGTCCTGACTTTC | CASSFGTLSSGANVLTF
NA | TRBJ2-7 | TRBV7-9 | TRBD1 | TGTGCCAGCAGCGACCGGACAGGGTACGAGCAGTACTTC | CASSDRTGYEQYF
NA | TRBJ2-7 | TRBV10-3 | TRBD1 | TGTGCCATCAGTGAGCCAGGGACAGGCCTTGTGGAGCAGTACTTC | CAISEPGTGLVEQYF
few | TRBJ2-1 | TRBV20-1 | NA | TGCAGTGCTAGTAGGGGCCAAAATCTTTACAATGAGCAGTTCTTC | CSASRGQNLYNEQFF
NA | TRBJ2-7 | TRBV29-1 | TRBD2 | TGCAGCGTTGAAGTCCCGAGACTAGCGGGACTCGAGCAGTACTTC | CSVEVPRLAGLEQYF
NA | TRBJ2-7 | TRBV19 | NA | TGTGCCAGTAGTATACCCCCCGGTGGCGAGCAGTACTTC | CASSIPPGGEQYF
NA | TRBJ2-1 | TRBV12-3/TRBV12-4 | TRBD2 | TGTGCCAGCAGTCTTACTAGCGGGAAAAACAATGAGCAGTTCTTC | CASSLTSGKNNEQFF
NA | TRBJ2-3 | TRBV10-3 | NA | TGTGCCATCAGAAGGACGGAGGAAACCTACACAGATACGCAGGATTTT | CAIRRTEETYTDTQDF
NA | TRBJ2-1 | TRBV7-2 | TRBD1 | TGTGCCAGCAGCTTAGCTGGGACAGGTGGTGAGCAGTTCTTC | CASSLAGTGGEQFF
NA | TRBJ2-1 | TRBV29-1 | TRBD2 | TGCAGCGTTGAGGGGATGGGGACTAACTACAATGAGCAGTTCTTC | CSVEGMGTNYNEQFF
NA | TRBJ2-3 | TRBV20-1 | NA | TGCAGTGCTAGAGATCTCGCCACAACAGATACGCAGTATTTT | CSARDLATTDTQYF
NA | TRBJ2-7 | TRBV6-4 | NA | TGTGCCAGCAAGTATTCCGGGAGCCACGAGCAGTACTTC | CASKYSGSHEQYF
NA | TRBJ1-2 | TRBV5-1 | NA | TGCGCCAGCAGCTTGGCCTCGGGAGTCAACTATGGCTACACCTTC | CASSLASGVNYGYTF
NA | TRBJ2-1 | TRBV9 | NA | TGTGCCAGCAGCGTAGCTGGGACTCCAATGATCCACAATGAGCAGTTCTTC | CASSVAGTPMIHNEQFF